These 28 T cell receptor beta chains came from one sample sequenced in a study of T-cell reconstitution after alpha-beta-depleted transplantation in children (dated by TCRdb to 2016 to 2017). Receptors were amplified or captured by PCR. Sequenced on an Illumina HiSeq 2500. TCR library preparation used molecular barcoding, with unique molecular identifiers applied to normalize quantification of the TCRbeta repertoire. TCRdb took the public reads, trimmed them with fastp at Q25, ran MiXCR for clone calling and kept in-frame beta chains. Entries are consolidated by CDR3 protein sequence, retaining the most common genes and DNA. This sample lists around 300,000 distinct CDR3 sequences; less than 9.5% were detected once. The ten largest clonotypes hold approximately 9% of the sample. Study-level results and caveats: Hyperexpanded clone frequencies declined over subsequent months; after one year, T-cell counts and TCRbeta diversity were mostly attributed to newly produced T cells.

Per the publication, the treatment or condition label means: allogeneic hematopoietic cell transplantation with graft depleted of TCRalphabeta T cells and CD19 B cells. These receptors' antigens are unknown. The sample consisted of peripheral blood, taken 360 days after TCRalphabeta/CD19-depleted stem cell transplant. Receptors originate from a female patient between 2 and 15 years old who had a stem cell transplant for Fanconi anemia, so the T cells may come from the graft donor.

The table lists this clonotype with many counts. The J gene is TRBJ1-1, the V gene TRBV5-1; D is possibly TRBD1 (5 bases). Trimming stripped 0 bases from V and 1 base from J, with 7 bases between. CDR3 size: 14 residues. Looked up from germline, CDR1 is SGHRS and CDR2 is YFSETQ. CDR3 in DNA: TGCGCCAGCAGCTTGGGACAGTGGAACACTGAAGCTTTCTTT. It encodes CASSLGQWNTEAFF.

Comment on this clonotype: This may stem from a read error, because a much larger clone lies one nucleotide away. The chain is built from TRBV15 and TRBJ2-1; D is undetermined. Germline CDR1 LNHNV, CDR2 YYDKDF (reference sequence). The V and J ends lost 0 bases and 9 bases respectively, with 12 bases between them. The CDR3 totals 14 residues. CDR3 residues: CATSRDTRISEQFF. The CDR3 DNA reads as TGTGCCACCAGCAGAGATACCCGGATCAGTGAGCAGTTCTTC.

V and J are TRBV27 and TRBJ2-2; 10 nucleotides line up with TRBD1. CDR3 length equals 15 residues. The J segment lost 8 bases and the V segment lost 8 bases, leaving 11 bases of the junction unmatched. Germline V gene lookup returns CDR1 MNHEY and CDR2 SMNVEV (reference sequence). The CDR3 DNA reads TGTGCCAGCGGCTTTGGGACAGGGGTAACTGGGGAGCTGTTTTTT. This gives the protein CASGFGTGVTGELFF.

The chain combines TRBV7-9 with TRBJ1-4; maybe TRBD1 (5 bases). The germline gives CDR1 SEHNR, CDR2 FQNEAQ (reference sequence). V lost 8 bases, J lost 5 bases, and 6 bases lay in between. The CDR3 extends over 11 amino acids. Written as DNA, the CDR3 is TGTGCCAGCCGGGGGAATGAAAAACTGTTTTTT. Translating gives CASRGNEKLFF.

This clonotype turned up a few times. This rearrangement joins TRBV9 to TRBJ2-3, with D possibly matching TRBD1 (6 bases). The CDR3 has 15 amino acids. V was trimmed by 3 bases and J by 2 bases, leaving 13 bases between them. CDR1 and CDR2 from the germline V gene are SGDLS and YYNGEE. The CDR3 DNA reads TGTGCCAGCAGCGCAACAGGGTTGCCCACAGATACGCAGTATTTT. Protein sequence: CASSATGLPTDTQYF. Combining the CDR3 with reference TRBV9 and TRBJ2-3 gives the whole variable domain DSGVTQTPKHLITATGQRVTLRCSPRSGDLSVYWYQQSLDQGLQFLIQYYNGEERAKGNILERFSAQQFPDLHSELNLSSLELGDSALYFCASSATGLPTDTQYFGPGTRLTVL.

This clonotype has a count of ten or more. The rearrangement joins TRBV4-2 to TRBJ2-2; D unresolved. The CDR3 runs 13 residues. V lost 1 base to trimming and J lost 7 bases, with 7 bases between them. Germline lookup yields CDR1 LGHNA and CDR2 YNFKEQ. CDR3 residues: CASSQGLNGELFF. DNA of the CDR3: TGTGCCAGCAGCCAAGGGCTAAACGGGGAGCTGTTTTTT.

This clonotype has ten or more counts. The J gene is TRBJ2-7, the V gene TRBV5-6; D remains ambiguous. CDR1 is SGHDT and CDR2 is YYEEEE in the germline V gene. The CDR3 length is 16 residues. V shed 2 bases and J shed 3 bases, with 18 bases lying between them. The CDR3 loop reads CASSFRVGVRYYEQYF. Here the CDR3 DNA reads TGTGCCAGCAGCTTCCGGGTAGGTGTCAGATACTACGAGCAGTACTTC. The full variable domain, in which reference TRBV5-6 and TRBJ2-7 provide the parts outside the CDR3, is DAGVTQSPTHLIKTRGQQVTLRCSPKSGHDTVSWYQQALGQGPQFIFQYYEEEERQRGNFPDRFSGHQFPNYSSELNVNALLLGDSALYLCASSFRVGVRYYEQYFGPGTRLTVT.

This clonotype appeared many times. The chain combines TRBV10-1 with TRBJ2-7; TRBD1 aligns across 7 bases. CDR3 size: 14 residues. Trimming cost V 9 bases and J 0 bases; bases outside gene matches: 8. Germline V gene lookup returns CDR1 WNHNN and CDR2 SYGVQD (reference sequence). The CDR3 loop reads CARTGQDFSYEQYF. The CDR3 DNA reads as TGCGCCAGGACTGGACAGGACTTCTCCTACGAGCAGTACTTC.

This clonotype was seen a few times. The chain joins TRBV6-1 to TRBJ1-6; 10 nucleotides match TRBD1. The junction had 4 bases not matched to a gene; V was cut back by 6 bases and J by 5 bases. The CDR3 totals 15 residues. From germline, CDR1 is MNHNS and CDR2 SASEGT. The CDR3 sequence is CASSRQGADNSPLHF. The CDR3 DNA reads as TGTGCCAGCAGCCGACAGGGGGCCGATAATTCACCCCTCCACTTT.

This clonotype was observed at least ten times. The genes are TRBV12-3 or TRBV12-4 and TRBJ1-1; D is undetermined. Trimming shortened V by 2 bases and J by 4 bases, and 2 bases separated the two germline ends. This CDR3 is built from 11 residues. This CDR3 is CASSLITEAFF. The CDR3 region has the DNA TGTGCCAGCAGTTTAATCACTGAAGCTTTCTTT.

In its sample, this clonotype was seen many times. The gene calls are TRBV12-3 or TRBV12-4 and TRBJ2-2, with D unresolved. CDR3 length: 14 amino acids. V shed 3 bases and J shed 5 bases, with 10 bases lying between them. CDR3 DNA: TGTGCCAGCAGTTTTTATACGGAGACCGGGGAGCTGTTTTTT. Translating it yields CASSFYTETGELFF.

This clonotype was detected a few times. V gene TRBV3-1 combines with J gene TRBJ1-6; D uncertain. The V end lost 1 base, the J end lost 10 bases, and 11 bases lay between the germline ends. This CDR3 comprises 14 residues. Germline assignment: CDR1 LGHDT and CDR2 YNNKEL (reference sequence). The CDR3 sequence: CASSQGNVGSPLHF. CDR3 coding DNA: TGTGCCAGCAGCCAAGGAAACGTTGGGTCACCCCTCCACTTT. The variable domain in full, with the rest retrieved from reference TRBV3-1 and TRBJ1-6, is DTAVSQTPKYLVTQMGNDKSIKCEQNLGHDTMYWYKQDSKKFLKIMFSYNNKELIINETVPNRFSPKSPDKAHLNLHINSLELGDSAVYFCASSQGNVGSPLHFGNGTRLTVT.

This clonotype was seen many times. V gene TRBV12-3 or TRBV12-4 combines with J gene TRBJ1-1; no reliable D call. There are 11 residues in the CDR3. Trimming took off 4 bases at V and 6 bases at J, with 6 bases between the two ends. Written as DNA, the CDR3 is TGTGCCAGCAGTTGGACGGCTGAAGCTTTCTTT. It translates to CASSWTAEAFF.

This clonotype was counted at least ten times. CDR3 region: CASSPGLAENIQYF. In DNA form, the CDR3 reads TGTGCCAGCAGCCCGGGACTAGCAGAAAACATTCAGTACTTC. The V call is TRBV11-2, the J call TRBJ2-4; TRBD2 aligns across 9 bases. The germline gives CDR1 SGHAT, CDR2 FQNNGV. The CDR3 sequence is 14 residues long. Trimming cost V 5 bases and J 5 bases; bases outside gene matches: 4.

This clonotype was observed a few times. J is TRBJ1-1 and V is TRBV12-3 or TRBV12-4; D is perhaps TRBD1 (6 bases). The CDR3 totals 13 residues. V lost 4 bases, J lost 6 bases, and 12 bases lay in between. The CDR3 here is CASSSWGGPEAFF. Written as DNA, the CDR3 is TGTGCCAGCAGTTCCTGGGGGGGGCCTGAAGCTTTCTTT.

This clonotype was seen many times. The V call is TRBV24-1, the J call TRBJ2-2; 9 nucleotides line up with TRBD2. CDR1 KGHDR and CDR2 SFDVKD come from the germline V gene. This CDR3 has 15 residues. V shed 7 bases and J 2 bases; nucleotides not matched to a gene: 4. Here the CDR3 reads CATSHSGRNTGELFF. The CDR3, as DNA: TGTGCCACCAGCCATAGCGGGAGAAACACCGGGGAGCTGTTTTTT.

This clonotype was picked up many times. This chain links TRBV29-1 with TRBJ2-3; no firm D call. Trimming left V 4 bases short and J 2 bases short, with 7 bases between. Germline CDR1 SQVTM, CDR2 ANQGSEA. The CDR3 extends over 12 amino acids. The DNA of the CDR3 is TGCAGCGTTGGACTCTACACAGATACGCAGTATTTT. It codes for CSVGLYTDTQYF.

This clonotype occurred a few times. The rearrangement joins TRBV12-3 or TRBV12-4 to TRBJ2-7, with D unresolved. The CDR3 covers 14 residues. V was pared by 5 bases and J by 3 bases, with 14 bases between. Here the CDR3 DNA reads TGTGCCAGCAGTACCGTCTCCCGCTACTACGAGCAGTACTTC. Amino acid sequence: CASSTVSRYYEQYF.

CDR3 sequence: CASSYGGDRYNEQFF. In DNA form, the CDR3 reads TGTGCCAGCAGTTATGGGGGGGACCGCTACAATGAGCAGTTCTTC. The chain has TRBV6-2 or TRBV6-3 and TRBJ2-1; 7 positions match TRBD2. This CDR3 is 15 amino acids long. Germline assignment: CDR1 MNHEY and CDR2 SVGEGT. With 3 bases clipped from V and 3 bases from J, the junction kept 5 bases outside the gene matches.

Only a few counts were recorded for this clonotype. This chain joins TRBV7-9 and TRBJ1-2, with no clear D. Germline V gene lookup returns CDR1 SEHNR and CDR2 FQNEAQ (reference sequence). The CDR3 sequence is 15 residues long. Trimming stripped 1 base from V and 1 base from J, with 10 bases between. The CDR3 nucleotides are TGTGCCAGCAGCTTAGTGGTCGGACTTAACTATGGCTACACCTTC. This codes for CASSLVVGLNYGYTF.

This clonotype was detected ten times or more. The rearrangement joins TRBV29-1 to TRBJ2-2, with TRBD1 matching 8 bases. CDR1 is SQVTM, CDR2 ANQGSEA, per germline. The CDR3 spans 13 residues. V gave up 7 bases and J gave up 5 bases; unmatched junction bases: 6. The CDR3 region has the DNA TGCAGCGCCCACAGGGGGAGGACCGGGGAGCTGTTTTTT. Protein sequence: CSAHRGRTGELFF.

There are many counts of this clonotype. This sequence joins TRBV12-3 or TRBV12-4 and TRBJ2-7; a weak D match, TRBD1 (6 bases). V was shortened by 6 bases and J by 4 bases, with 10 bases between the two germline ends. The CDR3 consists of 12 residues. CDR3 sequence (DNA): TGTGCCAGCAGCCAAGGACAGTACGAGCAGTACGTC. Protein product: CASSQGQYEQYV.

This clonotype has ten or more counts. This sequence joins TRBV28 and TRBJ1-6; D might be TRBD1 (5 bases). Between the trimmed V and J ends, which lost 2 bases and 8 bases, there was a span of 19 bases. Germline V lookup: CDR1 MDHEN, CDR2 SYDVKM. There are 17 residues in the CDR3. The CDR3 coding sequence is TGTGCCAGCAGTTTACCCCCTGGGCAGGGTTGGTATTCACCCCTCCACTTT. The encoded protein is CASSLPPGQGWYSPLHF.

This chain links TRBV7-9 with TRBJ1-1, with a tentative D call TRBD1 (5 bases). In germline, CDR1 is SEHNR, CDR2 FQNEAQ (reference sequence). This CDR3 has 13 residues. Trimming stripped 3 bases from V and 6 bases from J, with 11 bases between. In DNA, the CDR3 is TGTGCCAGCAGCTTCTCGGGACCTGCTGAAGCTTTCTTT. Its translation is CASSFSGPAEAFF.

This clonotype has at least ten counts. The chain employs TRBV6-1 and TRBJ2-2, with 11 bases aligning to TRBD1. J gave up 7 bases and V 6 bases, and 7 bases lay outside the gene matches. CDR1 and CDR2 from the germline V gene are MNHNS and SASEGT. The CDR3 spans 15 residues. The CDR3 sequence is CASRGQGAVIGELFF. CDR3 DNA sequence: TGTGCCAGCAGAGGACAGGGGGCGGTAATCGGGGAGCTGTTTTTT.

This clonotype came up many times. The rearrangement links TRBV5-1 to TRBJ2-5; possibly TRBD1 or TRBD2 for D (6 bases each). The CDR3 totals 17 residues. Germline V gene lookup returns CDR1 SGHRS and CDR2 YFSETQ. The germline V and J ends were trimmed by 1 base and 2 bases, with 18 bases remaining between them. The CDR3 coding sequence is TGCGCCAGCAGCTTGAATTTCAGGGGAGGATTTCAAGAGACCCAGTACTTC. This codes for CASSLNFRGGFQETQYF.

This clonotype was counted a few times. The rearrangement links TRBV6-1 to TRBJ1-5; 8 bases match TRBD1. V trimming: 8 bases; J trimming: 2 bases; junction bases outside the gene matches: 2. The V gene's germline CDR1 is MNHNS and CDR2 SASEGT. CDR3 length: 13 amino acids. The CDR3 region has the DNA TGTGCCAGCGAACAGGGGGGCAATCAGCCCCAGCATTTT. Encoded protein: CASEQGGNQPQHF.

This clonotype was counted at least ten times. The rearrangement joins TRBV7-9 to TRBJ2-4; TRBD2 might be the D (5 bases). The CDR3 extends over 15 amino acids. V lost 1 base, J lost 4 bases, and 11 bases lay in between. CDR1 and CDR2 from the germline V gene are SEHNR and FQNEAQ (reference sequence). In nucleotides, the CDR3 is TGTGCCAGCAGCTTAGTAGTCGGCGGGAAAAACATTCAGTACTTC. As protein: CASSLVVGGKNIQYF.